Listed below are T cell receptor beta chains from one sample, sequenced in a study of patients and donors after allogeneic stem cell transplantation. Each CDR3 protein is one row after TCRdb ran MiXCR on the RT-PCR reads. The sample gives around 30,000 distinct CDR3 sequences, 37% of which show up once; 76% is in the top ten. The sequenced material came from blood, either unsorted or a sorted T cell fraction (not recorded which). These receptors were collected from a human donor who was either an allogeneic HSCT recipient or a stem cell or donor lymphocyte infusion donor (not recorded which). It is not recorded whose cells these are; they may come from a transplant donor. The CDR3 runs from the conserved cysteine through the conserved F or W.

TRBV18	TRBJ1-5	CASSPNLGQGDQPQHF
TRBV10-3	TRBJ2-1	CAIRDSSGRAHNEQFF
TRBV6-2/TRBV6-3	TRBJ2-1	CASSHDKQFF
TRBV27	TRBJ2-5	CASSLYEEETQYF
TRBV11-2	TRBJ1-4	CASSRSLNEKLFF
TRBV7-2	TRBJ1-5	CASSLRVGQPQHF
TRBV12-3/TRBV12-4	TRBJ2-5	CASSLVYQETQYF
TRBV10-3	TRBJ2-7	CATSESGQGSNEQYF
TRBV24-1	TRBJ2-7	CATSDIAGSPYEQYF
TRBV7-9	TRBJ1-1	CASSLAGQMNTEAFF
TRBV12-3/TRBV12-4	TRBJ2-7	CASSLNRGYEQYF
TRBV12-3/TRBV12-4	TRBJ2-5	CASSPVTGPQTQYF
TRBV29-1	TRBJ2-3	CSGQTTDTQYF
TRBV4-3	TRBJ1-2	CASSQEAAGWYGYTF
TRBV7-8	TRBJ1-6	CASSLGSPLHF
TRBV12-3/TRBV12-4	TRBJ2-3	CASSHMTGKVGLGTDTQYF
TRBV11-1	TRBJ1-1	CASSLAFGDEAFF
TRBV4-2	TRBJ2-2	CASSQKEEAGELFF
TRBV4-3	TRBJ2-1	CASSQDFFRGTYNEQFF
TRBV24-1	TRBJ2-1	CATSDLDRNEQFF
TRBV20-1	TRBJ2-7	CSARDLLASPYEQYF
TRBV6-6	TRBJ1-4	CASNHPNEKLFF
TRBV7-2	TRBJ2-1	CASSPRLRDGNEQFF
TRBV6-2/TRBV6-3	TRBJ1-3	CASSYLDRAGDTIYF
TRBV12-3/TRBV12-4	TRBJ1-4	CASSSRYTLESEKLFF
TRBV12-3/TRBV12-4	TRBJ2-3	CASILGTGLHTDTQYF
TRBV24-1	TRBJ2-2	CATSDLLATGGELFF
TRBV7-9	TRBJ2-1	CASSWTSGGSSYNEQFF
TRBV7-2	TRBJ1-5	CASSLYRVDQPQHF
TRBV5-4	TRBJ2-5	CASSLVTLGSVETQYF
TRBV15	TRBJ1-3	CATSRDRGNTIYF
TRBV4-3	TRBJ1-2	CASSQGGRDGYTF
TRBV7-2	TRBJ2-3	CASSPIGHDTDTQYF
TRBV7-2	TRBJ1-5	CASSADGNQPQHF
TRBV5-1	TRBJ1-6	CASRQGMSYNSPLHF
TRBV29-1	TRBJ2-4	CSVESGRHHIQYF
TRBV5-6	TRBJ1-2	CASSLSWNSGYTF
TRBV24-1	TRBJ2-7	CATSDTYEQYF
TRBV12-3/TRBV12-4	TRBJ2-5	CASSRLADAQETQYF